The source of this TCR beta chain is a study of T cell responses to AZD1222 COVID-19 vaccine. The CDR3 spans 15 residues. The V gene's germline CDR1 is MNHEY and CDR2 SVGAGI. V gave up 2 bases and J gave up 7 bases; unmatched junction bases: 10. Notes on this clone: The antigen remains unidentified.

General observations from the study: Only five or six individuals given AZD1222 were seropositive at baseline.

The table came from immunoSEQ multiplex PCR; TCRdb's copy has only in-frame clones and leaves some out. Of more than 80,000 clones listed, around 93% are singletons. This chain connects TRBV6-5 to TRBJ1-1; 7 bases map to TRBD1. The input for sequencing was peripheral blood, taken 28 days after the second AZD1222 dose. This clonotype originated in an adult who received the AZD1222 COVID-19 vaccine. This chain's CDR3 is CASSYRTPGGSEAFF. In DNA, the CDR3 is TGTGCCAGCAGTTACCGCACTCCAGGGGGAAGTGAAGCTTTCTTT.